The rows below give T cell receptor beta chains drawn from one sample of a study of OX40 agonist ivuxolimab in advanced cancers. The assay was immunoSEQ multiplex PCR, and TCRdb's table has in-frame clones only and misses some. Of about 64,000 clones listed, about 81% are singletons. The material sequenced was CD4+ or CD8+ T cells sorted from blood, taken in a trial of the OX40 agonist ivuxolimab. All receptors come from an adult with an advanced solid tumor such as melanoma, head and neck, liver or kidney cancer. Each CDR3 is given without its conserved first and last residue. The size entry is marked missing in some rows and otherwise reads once, few, many or a size class.

medium-sized	TRBV6-5	TRBJ1-5	ASRHGQREKPQH
-	TRBV10-1	TRBJ2-1	ASSESLGQDQF
-	TRBV19	TRBJ1-1	ASSSQAGFKTEAF
-	TRBV5-4	TRBJ2-2	ASSLGQVVTGELF
-	TRBV7-6	TRBJ1-2	ASSLFEGDGYT
-	TRBV7-3	TRBJ2-1	ASSLGSSSYNEQF
-	TRBV7-6	TRBJ1-2	ASSPNEGNYGYT
-	TRBV9	TRBJ2-2	ASSYTGAVGTGELF
-	TRBV6-1	TRBJ2-1	ASRTNEQF
once	TRBV30	TRBJ2-5	AWGGLAVNQETQY
once	TRBV11-2	TRBJ2-7	ASSFPGQGAPYEQY
-	TRBV6-5	TRBJ2-7	ASSQNGQGSWEQY
-	TRBV7-7	TRBJ2-1	ASSLGREGFNEQF
-	TRBV15	TRBJ1-1	ATSRLVTENTEAF
-	TRBV9	TRBJ2-3	ASSVVGRGDTDTQY
-	TRBV29-1	TRBJ2-3	SANLGQGSRGSDTQY
few	TRBV5-4	TRBJ2-1	ASSNLGSQSYNEQF
-	TRBV28	TRBJ1-4	ASSLWMGSEKLF
-	TRBV6-6	TRBJ2-2	ASSKIRTSTSGELF
-	TRBV18	TRBJ2-5	ASSPSSSGARETQY
-	TRBV7-9	TRBJ2-5	ASSSALETQY
few	TRBV6-5	TRBJ1-2	ASSRGRSTYGYT
-	TRBV5-4	TRBJ2-5	ASSLVLKEETQY